Described below is a single T cell receptor beta chain sequence and its context. As yet, its antigen is unknown. This sample is part of a study of response to subunit inactivated influenza vaccine. General observations from the study: Few additional T cells are recruited per seasonal influenza vaccination, authors suggested.

Each CDR3 protein gets one entry after TCRdb re-called the RT-PCR reads with MiXCR. The table records about 540,000 distinct CDR3 sequences, 20% to 25% of them present only once. The germline V and J ends were trimmed by 2 bases and 5 bases, with 12 bases remaining between them. The CDR3 covers 14 residues. The same specimen was also included in a second study, on T cells expressing NK-cell markers. According to that study: For TCR beta, cDNA was produced by 5'RACE template switching with UMIs. The authors applied an anti-gamma-delta TCR antibody in several experiments, and it restricted sorting to alpha-beta TCR T cells. In four donors, dominant clonotypes made up roughly 28.3-65% of CD3+CD56-NKG2C+ cells.

The TCR comes from a middle-aged man who received an inactivated influenza vaccine. This chain joins TRBV12-3 or TRBV12-4 and TRBJ2-5; maybe TRBD2 (5 bases). The source was CD4+ T cells sorted from PBMCs, collected roughly 12 days after vaccination. The DNA for the CDR3 is TGTGCCAGCAGTTTACGAGGGAAGGCGGAGACCCAGTACTTC. This gives the protein CASSLRGKAETQYF.